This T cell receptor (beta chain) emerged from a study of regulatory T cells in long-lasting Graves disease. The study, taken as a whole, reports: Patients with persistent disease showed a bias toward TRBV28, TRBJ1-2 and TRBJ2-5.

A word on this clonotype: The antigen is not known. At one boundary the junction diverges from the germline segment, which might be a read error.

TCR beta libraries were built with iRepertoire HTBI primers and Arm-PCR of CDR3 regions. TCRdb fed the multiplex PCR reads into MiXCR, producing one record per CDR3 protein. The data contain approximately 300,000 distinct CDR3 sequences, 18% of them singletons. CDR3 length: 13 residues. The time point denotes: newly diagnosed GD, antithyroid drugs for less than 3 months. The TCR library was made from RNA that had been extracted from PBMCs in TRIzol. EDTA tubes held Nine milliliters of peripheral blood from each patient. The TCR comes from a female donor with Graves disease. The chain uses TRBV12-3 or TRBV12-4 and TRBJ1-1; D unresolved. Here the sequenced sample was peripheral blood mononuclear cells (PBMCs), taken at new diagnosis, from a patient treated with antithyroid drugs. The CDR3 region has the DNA TGTGCCAGCAGCTTACAAGCGTACACTGGAGCTTTCTTT. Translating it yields CASSLQAYTGAFF.